Listed here are 17 T cell receptor beta chains from one sample, sequenced in a study of blood T cell repertoires in COVID-19. Repertoires were generated with immunoSEQ multiplex PCR, while TCRdb's copy carries only in-frame clones and drops some. Among some 87,000 clones listed, around 87% were seen once. Sequenced input: peripheral blood. These receptors all stem from a human donor in a cohort sampled during active COVID-19.

The chain has TRBV5-5 and TRBJ1-1; D is possibly TRBD1 (5 bases). The germline V gene encodes CDR1 SGHKS and CDR2 YYEKEE (reference sequence). The CDR3 contains 17 residues. Trimming took off 1 base at V and 0 bases at J, with 16 bases between the two ends. The CDR3 coding sequence is TGTGCCAGCAGCTTGAGGTTTGGGCAGGGTTTGAACACTGAAGCTTTCTTT. Protein product: CASSLRFGQGLNTEAFF.

The chain uses TRBV7-2 and TRBJ1-6, with a possible D match to TRBD1 (5 bases). The ends were cut back, 1 base at V and 12 bases at J, with 10 bases in the middle. This CDR3 is 13 amino acids long. Germline-derived CDR1 and CDR2 are SGHTA and FQGNSA. The CDR3, as DNA: TGTGCCAGCAGCTTAGGACAGCTTAGACCCCTCCACTTT. Translation: CASSLGQLRPLHF.

J is TRBJ2-3 and V is TRBV28, with a tentative D call TRBD2 (6 bases). Germline assignment: CDR1 MDHEN and CDR2 SYDVKM. The germline V and J ends were trimmed by 4 bases and 4 bases, with 12 bases remaining between them. The CDR3 contains 14 residues. This CDR3 reads CASSSMTGADTQYF. In DNA form, the CDR3 reads TGTGCCAGCAGTTCTATGACGGGGGCAGATACGCAGTATTTT.

CDR3 loop: CASTKDRASNQPQHF. The CDR3 DNA sequence: TGTGCCAGCACTAAGGACAGGGCAAGCAATCAGCCCCAGCATTTT. The chain is built from TRBV6-5 and TRBJ1-5; 8 nucleotides align to TRBD1. Trimming took 7 bases from V and 1 from J; bases not matched to a gene: 6. This CDR3 has 15 amino acids. The germline gives CDR1 MNHEY, CDR2 SVGAGI.

This chain links TRBV6-5 with TRBJ1-2, with 8 bases aligning to TRBD1. Germline CDR1 and CDR2: MNHEY and SVGAGI. The CDR3 has 14 residues. The V gene end was trimmed by 6 bases and the J gene end by 4 bases; junction bases not matched to a gene: 7. CDR3 DNA sequence: TGTGCCAGCAGATCCGGGACAGGTATCTATGGCTACACCTTC. The encoded protein is CASRSGTGIYGYTF.

The sample holds a few counts of this clone. The CDR3 sequence is CATEGEGNTEAFF. The CDR3 DNA reads as TGTGCCACCGAGGGGGAGGGGAACACTGAAGCTTTCTTT. This chain uses TRBV28 with TRBJ1-1, with D maybe TRBD1 (6 bases). This CDR3 has 13 amino acids. Germline V gene lookup returns CDR1 MDHEN and CDR2 SYDVKM. V gave up 10 bases and J gave up 1 base, with 13 bases separating them.

The rearrangement links TRBV7-6 to TRBJ2-7; 8 bases fit TRBD1. CDR3 length equals 12 residues. Germline assignment: CDR1 SGHVS and CDR2 FNYEAQ. V dropped 5 bases and J dropped 9; count of bases not matched to a gene: 6. The CDR3 reads CASSQGARGQYF. The CDR3 nucleotides are TGTGCCAGCAGCCAGGGGGCCAGGGGGCAGTACTTC.

J is TRBJ2-5 and V is TRBV19, with TRBD2 matching 11 bases. V trimming: 3 bases; J trimming: 4 bases; junction bases outside the gene matches: 4. The CDR3 loop spans 15 amino acids. Germline-derived CDR1 and CDR2 are LNHDA and SQIVND (reference sequence). In nucleotides, the CDR3 is TGTGCCAGTAGTATTGGGCTAGCGGGGGGAGAGACCCAGTACTTC. It specifies CASSIGLAGGETQYF.

Here the CDR3 DNA reads TGCGCCAGCAGCACCGACAGGGAAGTATCAAACACTGAAGCTTTCTTT. The encoded protein is CASSTDREVSNTEAFF. The rearrangement links TRBV5-1 to TRBJ1-1, with 7 bases matching TRBD1. This CDR3 has 16 amino acids. Germline V lookup: CDR1 SGHRS, CDR2 YFSETQ. Unmatched junction bases numbered 11, after V lost 4 bases and J lost 2 bases.

V is TRBV5-1 and J is TRBJ2-7; TRBD1 is a possible D gene (6 bases). Trimming stripped 4 bases from V and 1 base from J, with 9 bases between. The CDR3 totals 13 residues. CDR1 SGHRS and CDR2 YFSETQ come from the germline V gene. CDR3 sequence: CASSKQGSYEQYF. Written as DNA, the CDR3 is TGCGCCAGCAGCAAACAGGGTTCCTACGAGCAGTACTTC.

The gene calls are TRBV4-1 and TRBJ2-6, with a possible D match to TRBD1 (6 bases). The CDR3 runs to 16 residues. Germline loops: CDR1 MGHRA, CDR2 YSYEKL. Trimming shortened V by 4 bases and J by 2 bases, and 12 bases separated the two germline ends. The CDR3 region is CASSLDGQTGANVLTF. The CDR3 nucleotides read TGCGCCAGCAGCCTAGATGGACAGACTGGGGCCAACGTCCTGACTTTC.

The gene calls are TRBV14 and TRBJ2-7; TRBD1 is a possible D gene (5 bases). This CDR3 has 15 residues. Trimming took off 0 bases at V and 2 bases at J, with 11 bases between the two ends. CDR1 and CDR2 (germline): SGHDN, FVKESK. The CDR3 reads CASSQELARAYEQYF. CDR3 coding DNA: TGTGCCAGCAGCCAAGAGTTAGCCAGGGCCTACGAGCAGTACTTC.

The chain is built from TRBV10-2 and TRBJ1-1; 11 bases line up with TRBD1. This CDR3 is built from 15 residues. Germline assignment: CDR1 WSHSY and CDR2 SAAADI. V lost 8 bases and J lost 7; bases outside the gene matches: 12. CDR3 nucleotide sequence: TGCGCCAGCCAGGACAGGGGGCGACTTGGGAGTGAAGCTTTCTTT. Translating gives CASQDRGRLGSEAFF.

This chain joins TRBV7-9 and TRBJ1-4; D may be TRBD1 (6 bases). V dropped 5 bases and J dropped 0 bases, with 10 bases sitting between them. The CDR3 is 15 residues long. Looked up from germline, CDR1 is SEHNR and CDR2 is FQNEAQ (reference sequence). The CDR3: CASSQGSPTNEKLFF. The CDR3, as DNA: TGTGCCAGCAGCCAGGGGTCTCCAACTAATGAAAAACTGTTTTTT. The full variable domain, completed using reference TRBV7-9 and TRBJ1-4, is DTGVSQNPRHKITKRGQNVTFRCDPISEHNRLYWYRQTLGQGPEFLTYFQNEAQLEKSRLLSDRFSAERPKGSFSTLEIQRTEQGDSAMYLCASSQGSPTNEKLFFGSGTQLSVL.

To note about this clone: This same CDR3 is encoded by further DNA sequences in the sample. The rearrangement joins TRBV30 to TRBJ1-6, with D tentatively TRBD1 (5 bases). Germline loops: CDR1 GTSNPN, CDR2 SVGIG (reference sequence). There are 13 residues in the CDR3. Trimming cost V 0 bases and J 7 bases, with 7 bases left between them. The CDR3 region is CAWSVQGNSPLHF. As DNA, the CDR3 is TGTGCCTGGAGTGTGCAGGGCAATTCACCCCTCCACTTT. The full variable domain, rest sourced from reference TRBV30 and TRBJ1-6, is SQTIHQWPATLVQPVGSPLSLECTVEGTSNPNLYWYRQAAGRGLQLLFYSVGIGQISSEVPQNLSASRPQDRQFILSSKKLLLSDSGFYLCAWSVQGNSPLHFGNGTRLTVT.

For this clone: The same CDR3 can be traced to other DNA sequences in this sample. The chain employs TRBV6-1 and TRBJ1-5, with a tentative D call TRBD1 (5 bases). In germline, CDR1 is MNHNS, CDR2 SASEGT. Trimming stripped 1 base from V and 7 bases from J, with 8 bases between. The CDR3 spans 13 residues. CDR3 nucleotide sequence: TGTGCCAGCAGTGAAGGGGGCGTACAGCCCCAGCATTTT. Translated: CASSEGGVQPQHF.

The rearrangement links TRBV18 to TRBJ1-5; 7 bases align to TRBD1. Germline CDR1 is KGHSH and CDR2 is LQKENI. V lost 2 bases to trimming and J lost 2 bases; unmatched junction nucleotides: 3. The CDR3 runs to 15 residues. The CDR3 DNA follows: TGTGCCAGCTCACCAGAACAGGGGCGCAATCAGCCCCAGCATTTT. Translation: CASSPEQGRNQPQHF.